This T cell receptor beta chain was recovered during a study of blood T cell repertoires in COVID-19. This table comes from immunoSEQ multiplex PCR, and its TCRdb copy is limited to in-frame clones, with some not included. The data contain approximately 450,000 clones, 80% to 90% of them singletons. CDR1 and CDR2 (germline): LNHNV, YYDKDF (reference sequence). The V segment lost 0 bases and the J segment 4 bases; nucleotides outside the gene matches: 8. The CDR3 consists of 17 residues. The sample was PBMCs or T cells enriched from blood (not recorded which). This receptor was obtained from a man under 40 who had recovered from COVID-19. This chain links TRBV15 with TRBJ2-5, with TRBD2 matching over 10 bases. As DNA, the CDR3 is TGTGCCACCAGCAGAGAAGGTAGCGGGAGGCTCCGAGAGACCCAGTACTTC. It codes for CATSREGSGRLRETQYF.